The rows below give T cell receptor beta chains drawn from one sample of a study of cytomegalovirus exposure and HLA in healthy donors. Sequenced by immunoSEQ multiplex PCR; TCRdb stores in-frame clones only, minus some. The table records some 190,000 clones, 76% of them present only once. The sample taken for sequencing was PBMCs. The receptor set was obtained from a woman between 25 and 40 years old in good health and CMV-seropositive. The CDR3 runs from the conserved cysteine through the conserved F or W. The order of the fields is clone size, D gene, J gene, V gene, CDR3 DNA, CDR3 protein. D genes are given only for firm matches. Where a row states a size, it is once, few, many or the class of an expanded clone; other rows omit it.

NA	TRBD1	TRBJ2-2	TRBV29-1	TGCAGCGTTGACGGGACAGGGAACGGGGAGCTGTTTTTT	CSVDGTGNGELFF
once	NA	TRBJ1-1	TRBV4-2	TGTGCCAGCAGCCCTCGGGCCGGGCGGGACACTGAAGCTTTCTTT	CASSPRAGRDTEAFF
NA	NA	TRBJ2-7	TRBV6-5	TGTGCCGTAACCGCAAGAGCGGACGCCTACGAGCAGTACTTC	CAVTARADAYEQYF
NA	TRBD1	TRBJ2-7	TRBV5-5	TGTGCCAGCAGCTTGGGGGTGACAGGGCCCTACGAGCAGTACTTC	CASSLGVTGPYEQYF
NA	NA	TRBJ2-1	TRBV11-2	TGTGCCAGCAGCTTAGCCCTCTACAATGAGCAGTTCTTC	CASSLALYNEQFF
NA	NA	TRBJ2-1	TRBV4-3	TGCGCCAGCAGCCCGACTGCTTCCTACAATGAGCAGTTCTTC	CASSPTASYNEQFF
NA	TRBD1	TRBJ1-3	TRBV16	TGTGCCAGCATGGGACAGAACTCTGGAAACACCATATATTTT	CASMGQNSGNTIYF
NA	NA	TRBJ2-5	TRBV7-2	TGTGCCAGCAGCTTATTCAGTCCGGCTAGGCGCCTACAAGAGACCCAGTACTTC	CASSLFSPARRLQETQYF
NA	NA	TRBJ1-5	TRBV4-1	TGCGCCAGCAGCCAAGATGGGGGGAATCAGCCCCAGCATTTT	CASSQDGGNQPQHF
NA	TRBD1	TRBJ2-6	TRBV4-1	TGCGCCAGCAGCCAAGAACAGGGGGCCAACGGCCTGACTTTC	CASSQEQGANGLTF
NA	NA	TRBJ2-7	TRBV4-3	TGCGCCAGCAGCCAAACCGGGGGAGGCGGGCAGTACTTC	CASSQTGGGGQYF
few	NA	TRBJ2-4	TRBV7-8	TGTGCCAGCAGCTACGGAGGGGGGGACATTCAGTACTTC	CASSYGGGDIQYF
NA	NA	TRBJ2-2	TRBV28	TGTGCCAGCACCACTCCGGAGGGGAGCACCGGGGAGCTGTTTTTT	CASTTPEGSTGELFF
once	NA	TRBJ2-5	TRBV5-8	TGTGCCAGCAGCGCGATGGGGGGATGGCAAGAGACCCAGTACTTC	CASSAMGGWQETQYF
NA	TRBD2	TRBJ2-1	TRBV30	TGTGCCTGGAGCGCCACTAGCGGGGGCCCCAGCTCCTACAATGAGCAGTTCTTC	CAWSATSGGPSSYNEQFF
few	NA	TRBJ1-2	TRBV6-5	TGTGCCAGCAGTTACTCGAGTAAGGCGGATTATGGCTACACCTTC	CASSYSSKADYGYTF
NA	TRBD1	TRBJ2-7	TRBV11-2	TGTGCCAGCAGCCGGGCGACAGGGGTACTGGCCGAGCAGTACTTC	CASSRATGVLAEQYF
NA	TRBD2	TRBJ2-7	TRBV4-1	TGCGCCAGCAGCCAGGGACTAGCGGGGGGGATCTACGAGCAGTACTTC	CASSQGLAGGIYEQYF
NA	NA	TRBJ1-2	TRBV19	TGTGCCAGTACCGTCGGTGGCAGGGGCCGCGTCTATGGCTACACCTTC	CASTVGGRGRVYGYTF
NA	NA	TRBJ1-2	TRBV5-4	TGTGCCAGCAGCTTACAGGGTATCCTCGACTATGGCTACACCTTC	CASSLQGILDYGYTF
once	TRBD1	TRBJ2-2	TRBV4-1	TGCGCCAGCAGCCGCCAGGGACAGGGGAACACCGGGGAGCTGTTTTTT	CASSRQGQGNTGELFF
NA	NA	TRBJ1-2	TRBV5-4	TGTGCCAGCAGGTTGACCGCGACTAACTATGGCTACACCTTC	CASRLTATNYGYTF
NA	TRBD2	TRBJ2-2	TRBV4-3	TGCGCCAGCAGCCCATCATATCGACTAGCGGGGAACACCGGGGAGCTGTTTTTT	CASSPSYRLAGNTGELFF
NA	NA	TRBJ1-4	TRBV10-3	TGTGCCATCAGTGACCCCAAGGGGGAAAAACTGTTTTTT	CAISDPKGEKLFF
NA	TRBD1	TRBJ1-3	TRBV7-2	TGTGCCAGCAGCCGCCAGCAGGGGGCTGATAGAAACACCATATATTTT	CASSRQQGADRNTIYF
NA	NA	TRBJ2-6	TRBV28	TGTGCCAGCAGTTCAGGGGCAGCTGGGGCCAACGTCCTGACTTTC	CASSSGAAGANVLTF
few	NA	TRBJ1-4	TRBV10-2	TGCGCCAGCAGTGATTCAGGTGTTAATGAAAAACTGTTTTTT	CASSDSGVNEKLFF
NA	TRBD2	TRBJ2-3	TRBV7-9	TGTGCCAGCAGCTTGCGGGGGGCCCGTGGCACAGATACGCAGTATTTT	CASSLRGARGTDTQYF
NA	NA	TRBJ1-1	TRBV7-2	TGTGCCAGCAGCTTGAGGACACCGAACACTGAAGCTTTCTTT	CASSLRTPNTEAFF
NA	NA	TRBJ2-7	TRBV14	TGTGCCAGCAGTCCTTCTCATGACATCTCTCCCTACGAGCAGTACTTC	CASSPSHDISPYEQYF
NA	TRBD1	TRBJ1-4	TRBV5-8	TGTGCCAGCAGCGCCTACAGGGGAGCAACTAATGAAAAACTGTTTTTT	CASSAYRGATNEKLFF
few	NA	TRBJ1-4	TRBV4-3	TGCGCCAGCAGCCAAGGTTCCCAGGGAACTAATGAAAAACTGTTTTTT	CASSQGSQGTNEKLFF
NA	NA	TRBJ2-1	TRBV5-4	TGTGCCAGCAGCACTGGAGGTAGATCCTACAATGAGCAGTTCTTC	CASSTGGRSYNEQFF
once	TRBD2	TRBJ2-2	TRBV5-1	TGCGCCAGCAGCTTGGGAGGGCAACTAGCGGGGTACGCGAACACCGGGGAGCTGTTTTTT	CASSLGGQLAGYANTGELFF
NA	NA	TRBJ1-5	TRBV4-1	TGCGCCAGCAGCCAAACAGGCGGGGGAGGGAATCAGCCCCAGCATTTT	CASSQTGGGGNQPQHF